The entry below describes one TCR beta chain. The V and J ends lost 8 bases and 3 bases respectively, with 11 bases between them. Germline CDR1 ENHRY, CDR2 SYGVKD. This CDR3 is 13 amino acids long. The sample is drawn from a study of blood T cell repertoires in COVID-19. Study overall: T cells, B-cell-depleted T cells, or PBMCs provided the cDNA or gDNA that served as material.

Profiling relied on immunoSEQ multiplex PCR, and the TCRdb table lists in-frame clones only, not all of them. The sample shows 200,000 to 250,000 clones, roughly 85% of them seen only once. The sequence derives from a middle-aged man with acute or convalescent COVID-19. The source material was peripheral blood. The chain employs TRBV10-3 and TRBJ1-5; perhaps TRBD1 as D (6 bases). The CDR3 is CAIGRDTNQPQHF. Here the CDR3 DNA reads TGTGCCATCGGTCGGGACACCAATCAGCCCCAGCATTTT.